The present entry profiles one T cell receptor (beta chain) with its context. The antigen is unknown. None of the donors, who were healthy HIV-negative adults, had recently had acute infections or vaccinations. Negatively enriched CD4+ T cells were divided by CD45RA into naive and memory. TCRdb's copy holds only in-frame clones and misses some; the assay was immunoSEQ multiplex PCR. Among millions of clones listed, over 90% were seen once. The source of the sample is a study of shared clonotypes between healthy human individuals. Turning to the study itself: A donor's plate count was three for CD4 naive and three for CD4 memory; CD8 naive had two and CD8 memory one.

The study, taken as a whole, reports: Naive subsets tended to show greater estimated richness than memory subsets.

The V gene lost 3 bases and the J gene lost 7 bases, with 12 bases spanning the gap. Per the germline V gene, CDR1 is MDHEN and CDR2 is SYDVKM. The CDR3 spans 14 residues. Material for sequencing was naive CD4+ T cells from PBMCs. The subset: CD45RA+ positively selected. The chain is built from TRBV28 and TRBJ1-4; D might be TRBD1 (6 bases). This TCR was sampled from a man between 18 and 35 years old in good health. Some clones in this sample may be carry-over from other donors' samples. CDR3 sequence: CASSFLQGGEKLFF. The CDR3 nucleotides are TGTGCCAGCAGTTTCCTACAGGGAGGTGAAAAACTGTTTTTT. The variable domain in full, completed from reference TRBV28 and TRBJ1-4, reads DVKVTQSSRYLVKRTGEKVFLECVQDMDHENMFWYRQDPGLGLRLIYFSYDVKMKEKGDIPEGYSVSREKKERFSLILESASTNQTSMYLCASSFLQGGEKLFFGSGTQLSVL.